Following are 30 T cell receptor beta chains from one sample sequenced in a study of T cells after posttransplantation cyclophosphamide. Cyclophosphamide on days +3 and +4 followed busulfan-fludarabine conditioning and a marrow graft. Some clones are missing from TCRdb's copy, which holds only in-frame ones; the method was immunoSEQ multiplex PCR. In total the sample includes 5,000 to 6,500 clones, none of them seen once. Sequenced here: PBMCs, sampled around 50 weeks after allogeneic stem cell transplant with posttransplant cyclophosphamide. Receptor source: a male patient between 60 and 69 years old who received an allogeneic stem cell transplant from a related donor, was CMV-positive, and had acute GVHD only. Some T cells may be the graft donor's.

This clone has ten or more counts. This chain's CDR3 is CAWSVLVNEKLFF. DNA of the CDR3: TGTGCCTGGAGTGTACTGGTGAATGAAAAACTGTTTTTT. J is TRBJ1-4 and V is TRBV30; D unclear. The CDR3 extends over 13 amino acids. Germline loops: CDR1 GTSNPN, CDR2 SVGIG (reference sequence). V was shortened by 0 bases and J by 5 bases, with 7 bases between the two germline ends.

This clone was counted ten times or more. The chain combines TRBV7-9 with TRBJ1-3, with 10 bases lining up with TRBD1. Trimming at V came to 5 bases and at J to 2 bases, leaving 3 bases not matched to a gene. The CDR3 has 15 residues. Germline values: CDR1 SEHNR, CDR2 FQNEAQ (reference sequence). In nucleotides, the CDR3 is TGTGCCAGCAGCCTCGGACAGGGGGCTGGAAACACCATATATTTT. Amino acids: CASSLGQGAGNTIYF.

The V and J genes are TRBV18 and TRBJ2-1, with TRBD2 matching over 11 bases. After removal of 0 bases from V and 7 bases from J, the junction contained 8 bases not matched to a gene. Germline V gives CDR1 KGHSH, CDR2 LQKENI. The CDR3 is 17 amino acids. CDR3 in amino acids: CASSPPVAGGSVNEQFF. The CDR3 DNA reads TGTGCCAGCTCACCACCGGTAGCGGGAGGGAGTGTTAATGAGCAGTTCTTC.

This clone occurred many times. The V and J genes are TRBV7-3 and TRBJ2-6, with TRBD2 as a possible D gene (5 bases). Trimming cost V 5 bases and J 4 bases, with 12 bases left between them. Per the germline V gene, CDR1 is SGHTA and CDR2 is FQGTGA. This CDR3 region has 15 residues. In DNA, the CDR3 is TGTGCCAGCAGCCAAGGGTCGGGGGGGGCCAACGTCCTGACTTTC. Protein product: CASSQGSGGANVLTF.

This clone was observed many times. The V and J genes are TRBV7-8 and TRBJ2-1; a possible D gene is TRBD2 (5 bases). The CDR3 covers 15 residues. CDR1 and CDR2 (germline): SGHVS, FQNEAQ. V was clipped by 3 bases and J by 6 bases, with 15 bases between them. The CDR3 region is CASSLVEVPFNEQFF. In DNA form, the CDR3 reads TGTGCCAGCAGCTTGGTGGAGGTCCCCTTCAATGAGCAGTTCTTC.

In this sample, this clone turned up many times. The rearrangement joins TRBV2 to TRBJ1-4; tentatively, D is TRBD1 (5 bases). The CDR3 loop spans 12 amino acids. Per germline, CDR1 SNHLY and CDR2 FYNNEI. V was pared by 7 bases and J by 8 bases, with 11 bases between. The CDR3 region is CASNQGMEKLFF. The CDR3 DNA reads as TGTGCCAGCAACCAGGGTATGGAAAAACTGTTTTTT.

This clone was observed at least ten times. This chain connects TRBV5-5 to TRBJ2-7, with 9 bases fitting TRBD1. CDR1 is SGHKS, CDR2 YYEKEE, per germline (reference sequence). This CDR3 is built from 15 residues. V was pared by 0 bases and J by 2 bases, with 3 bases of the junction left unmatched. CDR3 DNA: TGTGCCAGCAGCTTGGACGGGACAGGGACCTACGAGCAGTACTTC. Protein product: CASSLDGTGTYEQYF.

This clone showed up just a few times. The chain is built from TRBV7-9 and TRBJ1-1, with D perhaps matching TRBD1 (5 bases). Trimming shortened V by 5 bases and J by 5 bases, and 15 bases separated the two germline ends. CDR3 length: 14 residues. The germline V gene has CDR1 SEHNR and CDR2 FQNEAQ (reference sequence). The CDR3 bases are TGTGCCAGCAGCCTCTTGGGGGGAGGAACTGAAGCTTTCTTT. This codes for CASSLLGGGTEAFF.

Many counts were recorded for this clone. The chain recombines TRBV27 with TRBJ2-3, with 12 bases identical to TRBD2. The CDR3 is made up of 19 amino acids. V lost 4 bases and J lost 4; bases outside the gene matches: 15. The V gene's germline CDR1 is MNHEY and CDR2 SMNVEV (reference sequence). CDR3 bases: TGTGCCAGCAGTTCCTCTTTCTTTCTAGCGGGGGGGGCGGCAGATACGCAGTATTTT. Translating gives CASSSSFFLAGGAADTQYF.

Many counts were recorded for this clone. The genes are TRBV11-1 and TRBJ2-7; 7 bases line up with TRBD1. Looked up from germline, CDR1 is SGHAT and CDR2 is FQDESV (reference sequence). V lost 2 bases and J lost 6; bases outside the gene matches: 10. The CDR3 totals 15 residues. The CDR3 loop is CASSLIGTVLLEQYF. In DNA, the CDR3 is TGTGCCAGCAGCTTAATCGGGACAGTTCTTCTCGAGCAGTACTTC.

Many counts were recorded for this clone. The CDR3 DNA reads as TGTGCCACCGTGTACAGGCTGAACACTGAAGCTTTCTTT. Translating it yields CATVYRLNTEAFF. The chain carries TRBV6-1 and TRBJ1-1; D possibly corresponds to TRBD1 (5 bases). The CDR3 is 13 residues long. From germline, CDR1 is MNHNS and CDR2 SASEGT. Trimming stripped 10 bases from V and 0 bases from J, with 12 bases between.

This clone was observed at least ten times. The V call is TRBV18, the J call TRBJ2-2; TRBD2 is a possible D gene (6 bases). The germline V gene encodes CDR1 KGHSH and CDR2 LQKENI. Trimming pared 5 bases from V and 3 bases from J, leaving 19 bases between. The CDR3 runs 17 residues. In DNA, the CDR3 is TGTGCCAGCTCAGAGACTAGGATCGGCGGCGACACCGGGGAGCTGTTTTTT. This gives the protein CASSETRIGGDTGELFF.

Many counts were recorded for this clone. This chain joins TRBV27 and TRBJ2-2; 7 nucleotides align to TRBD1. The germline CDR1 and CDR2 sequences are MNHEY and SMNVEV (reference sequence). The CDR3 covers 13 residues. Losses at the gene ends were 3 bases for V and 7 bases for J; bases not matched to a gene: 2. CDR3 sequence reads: CASSFHRGGELFF. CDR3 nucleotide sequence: TGTGCCAGCAGTTTTCACAGGGGCGGGGAGCTGTTTTTT.

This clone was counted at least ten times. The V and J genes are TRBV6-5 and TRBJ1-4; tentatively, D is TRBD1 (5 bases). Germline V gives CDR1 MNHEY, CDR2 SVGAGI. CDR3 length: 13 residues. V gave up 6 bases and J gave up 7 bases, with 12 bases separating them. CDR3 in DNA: TGTGCCAGCAGCAGGGATGAAGGTGAAAAACTGTTTTTT. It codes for CASSRDEGEKLFF.

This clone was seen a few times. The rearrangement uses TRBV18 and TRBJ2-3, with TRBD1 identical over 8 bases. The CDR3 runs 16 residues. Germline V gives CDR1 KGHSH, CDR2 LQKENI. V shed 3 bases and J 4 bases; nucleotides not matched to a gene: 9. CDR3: CASSPTRGPSSDTQYF. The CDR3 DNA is TGTGCCAGCTCACCGACCAGGGGGCCGAGTTCAGATACGCAGTATTTT.

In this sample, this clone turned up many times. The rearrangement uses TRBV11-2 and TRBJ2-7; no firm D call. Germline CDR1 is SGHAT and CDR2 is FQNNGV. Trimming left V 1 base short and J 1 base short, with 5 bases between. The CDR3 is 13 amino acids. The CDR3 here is CASSLGTSYEQYF. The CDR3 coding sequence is TGTGCCAGCAGCTTAGGTACTTCCTACGAGCAGTACTTC.

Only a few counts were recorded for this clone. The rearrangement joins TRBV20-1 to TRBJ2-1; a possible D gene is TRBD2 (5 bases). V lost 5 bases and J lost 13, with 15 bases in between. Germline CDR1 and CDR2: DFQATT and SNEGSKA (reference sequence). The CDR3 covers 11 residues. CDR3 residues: CSAWKGEAQFF. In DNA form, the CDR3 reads TGCAGTGCTTGGAAGGGAGAGGCCCAGTTCTTC.

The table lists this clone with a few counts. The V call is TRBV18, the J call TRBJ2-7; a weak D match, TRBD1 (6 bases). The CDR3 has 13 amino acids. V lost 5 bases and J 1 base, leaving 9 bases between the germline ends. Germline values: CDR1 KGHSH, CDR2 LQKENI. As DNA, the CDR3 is TGTGCCAGCTCAGGGGACATTTCCTACGAGCAGTACTTC. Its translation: CASSGDISYEQYF.

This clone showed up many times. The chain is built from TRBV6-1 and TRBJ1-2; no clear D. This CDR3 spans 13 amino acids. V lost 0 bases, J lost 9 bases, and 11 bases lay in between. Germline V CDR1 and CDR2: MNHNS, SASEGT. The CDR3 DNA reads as TGTGCCAGCAGTGAAGCGAGGTCCGGGAGCTACACCTTC. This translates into CASSEARSGSYTF.

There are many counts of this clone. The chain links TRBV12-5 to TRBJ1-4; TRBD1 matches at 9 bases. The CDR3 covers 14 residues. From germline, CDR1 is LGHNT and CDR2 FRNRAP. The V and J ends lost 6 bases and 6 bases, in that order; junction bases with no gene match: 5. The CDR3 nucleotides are TGTGCTAGTGGAAGGGACAGGGCGGATGAAAAACTGTTTTTT. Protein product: CASGRDRADEKLFF.

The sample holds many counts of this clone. CDR3 amino acids: CSVGSTNNEQFF. The CDR3 DNA reads as TGCAGCGTTGGTAGTACTAACAATGAGCAGTTCTTC. The V and J genes are TRBV29-1 and TRBJ2-1; D remains unclear. The V gene's germline CDR1 is SQVTM and CDR2 ANQGSEA. The CDR3 is made up of 12 amino acids. V lost 4 bases, J lost 5 bases, and 9 bases lay in between.

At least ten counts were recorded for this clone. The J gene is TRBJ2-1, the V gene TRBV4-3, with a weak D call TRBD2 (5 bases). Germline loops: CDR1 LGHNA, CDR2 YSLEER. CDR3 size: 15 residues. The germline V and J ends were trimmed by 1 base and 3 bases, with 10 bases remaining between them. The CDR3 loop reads CASSQAGNLYNEQFF. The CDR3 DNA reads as TGCGCCAGCAGCCAAGCGGGGAACCTCTACAATGAGCAGTTCTTC.

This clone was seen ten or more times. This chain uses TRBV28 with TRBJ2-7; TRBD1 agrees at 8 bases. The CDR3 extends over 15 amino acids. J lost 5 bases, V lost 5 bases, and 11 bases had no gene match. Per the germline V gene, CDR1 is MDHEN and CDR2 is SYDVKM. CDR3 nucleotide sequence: TGTGCCAGCAGTCCCCTGGACAGGGATGGGCACGAGCAGTACTTC. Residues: CASSPLDRDGHEQYF. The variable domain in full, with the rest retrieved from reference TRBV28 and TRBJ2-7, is DVKVTQSSRYLVKRTGEKVFLECVQDMDHENMFWYRQDPGLGLRLIYFSYDVKMKEKGDIPEGYSVSREKKERFSLILESASTNQTSMYLCASSPLDRDGHEQYFGPGTRLTVT.

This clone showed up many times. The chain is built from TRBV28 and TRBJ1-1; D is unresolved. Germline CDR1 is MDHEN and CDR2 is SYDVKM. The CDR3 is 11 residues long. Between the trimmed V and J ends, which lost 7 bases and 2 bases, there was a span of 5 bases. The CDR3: CASIINTEAFF. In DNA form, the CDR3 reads TGTGCCAGCATAATAAACACTGAAGCTTTCTTT.

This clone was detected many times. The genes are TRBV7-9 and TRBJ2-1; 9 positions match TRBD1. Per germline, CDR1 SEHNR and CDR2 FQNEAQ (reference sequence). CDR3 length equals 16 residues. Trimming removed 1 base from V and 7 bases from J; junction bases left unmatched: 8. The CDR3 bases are TGTGCCAGCAGCTTAGTACCGGGACAGGGAAGGAATGAGCAGTTCTTC. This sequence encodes CASSLVPGQGRNEQFF.

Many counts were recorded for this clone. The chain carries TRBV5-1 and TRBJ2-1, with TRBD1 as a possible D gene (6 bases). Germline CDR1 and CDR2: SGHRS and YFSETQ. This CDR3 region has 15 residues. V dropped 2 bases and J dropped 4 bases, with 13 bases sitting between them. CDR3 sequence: CASSFTGMPYNEQFF. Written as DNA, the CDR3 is TGCGCCAGCAGCTTTACAGGGATGCCGTACAATGAGCAGTTCTTC.

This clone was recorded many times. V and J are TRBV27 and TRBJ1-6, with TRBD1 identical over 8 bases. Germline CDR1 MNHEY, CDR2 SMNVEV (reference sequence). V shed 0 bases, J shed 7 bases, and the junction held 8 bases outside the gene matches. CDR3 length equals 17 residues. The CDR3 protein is CASSLSIAGGWNSPLHF. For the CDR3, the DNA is TGTGCCAGCAGTTTATCGATTGCAGGGGGCTGGAATTCACCCCTCCACTTT.

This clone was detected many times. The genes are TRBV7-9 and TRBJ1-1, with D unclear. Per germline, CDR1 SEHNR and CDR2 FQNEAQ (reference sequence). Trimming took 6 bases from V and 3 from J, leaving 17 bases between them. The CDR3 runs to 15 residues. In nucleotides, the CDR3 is TGTGCCAGCAGTCAGAGTGGGCAGGTGGACACTGAAGCTTTCTTT. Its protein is CASSQSGQVDTEAFF.

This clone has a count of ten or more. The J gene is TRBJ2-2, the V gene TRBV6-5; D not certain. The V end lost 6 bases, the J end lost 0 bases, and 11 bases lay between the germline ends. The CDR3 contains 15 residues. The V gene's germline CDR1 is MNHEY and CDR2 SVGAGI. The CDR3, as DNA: TGTGCCAGCAGCTTACTTACAGCGAACACCGGGGAGCTGTTTTTT. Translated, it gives CASSLLTANTGELFF.

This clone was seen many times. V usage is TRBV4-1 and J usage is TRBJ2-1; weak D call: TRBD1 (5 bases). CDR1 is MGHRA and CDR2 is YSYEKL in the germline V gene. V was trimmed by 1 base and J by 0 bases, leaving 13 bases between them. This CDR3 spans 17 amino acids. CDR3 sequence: CASSQVRTLSSYNEQFF. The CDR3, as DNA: TGCGCCAGCAGCCAAGTTAGGACACTTAGCTCCTACAATGAGCAGTTCTTC.